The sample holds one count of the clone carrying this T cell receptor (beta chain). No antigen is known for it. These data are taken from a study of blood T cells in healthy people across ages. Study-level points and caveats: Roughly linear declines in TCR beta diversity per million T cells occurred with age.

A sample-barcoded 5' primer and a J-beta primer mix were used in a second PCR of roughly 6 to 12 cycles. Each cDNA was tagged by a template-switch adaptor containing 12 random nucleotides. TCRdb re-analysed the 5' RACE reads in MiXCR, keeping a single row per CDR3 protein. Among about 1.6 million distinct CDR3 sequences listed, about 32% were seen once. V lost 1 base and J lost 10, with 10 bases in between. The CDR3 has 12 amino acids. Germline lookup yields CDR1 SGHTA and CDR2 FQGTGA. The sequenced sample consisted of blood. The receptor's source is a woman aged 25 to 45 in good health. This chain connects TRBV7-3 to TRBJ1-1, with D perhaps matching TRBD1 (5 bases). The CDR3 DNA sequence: TGTGCCAGCAGCTTAATGGGGGGTAGAGCTTTCTTT. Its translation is CASSLMGGRAFF.